The 27 T cell receptor beta chains given below trace back to one sample, sequenced in a study of blood T cell repertoires in COVID-19. Produced via immunoSEQ multiplex PCR; TCRdb's table is partial and in-frame only. The sample holds 200,000 to 250,000 clones, around 89% seen once. The sequencing input was peripheral blood. These receptors were collected from a middle-aged woman with acute or convalescent COVID-19.

The chain combines TRBV14 with TRBJ1-2; TRBD1 matches at 9 bases. This CDR3 region has 16 residues. Unmatched junction bases numbered 11, after V lost 3 bases and J lost 6 bases. The germline V gene encodes CDR1 SGHDN and CDR2 FVKESK. CDR3 sequence reads: CASSHSRTGAGDGYTF. CDR3 nucleotides: TGTGCCAGCAGCCACTCCCGGACAGGGGCGGGCGATGGCTACACCTTC.

This chain uses TRBV5-6 with TRBJ2-5; TRBD2 aligns across 8 bases. Germline CDR1 reads SGHDT; CDR2 reads YYEEEE. V was clipped by 1 base and J by 6 bases; unmatched bases: 11. The CDR3 has 16 residues. CDR3 residues: CASSLPGTRIRKTQYF. The CDR3, as DNA: TGTGCCAGCAGCTTGCCCGGGACTAGAATTAGGAAGACCCAGTACTTC.

The chain couples TRBV6-1 to TRBJ2-7, with D unclear. Per germline, CDR1 MNHNS and CDR2 SASEGT. This CDR3 is built from 12 residues. The V and J ends lost 3 bases and 2 bases respectively, with 5 bases between them. The CDR3 protein is CASSERTYEQYV. The CDR3 nucleotides are TGTGCCAGCAGTGAGAGGACCTACGAGCAGTACGTC.

The rearrangement joins TRBV6-5 to TRBJ1-1; D is unresolved. The CDR3 runs 13 residues. V was cut by 7 bases and J by 7 bases, with 16 bases left in between. Germline assignment: CDR1 MNHEY and CDR2 SVGAGI. CDR3 bases: TGTGCCAGCAACCAACGGGAGGTGGGTGAAGCTTTCTTT. Translated: CASNQREVGEAFF.

This rearrangement joins TRBV18 to TRBJ1-1; D perhaps matches TRBD1 (5 bases). Germline CDR1 is KGHSH and CDR2 is LQKENI. V lost 4 bases and J lost 5, with 11 bases in between. This CDR3 is built from 13 residues. The CDR3 DNA reads TGTGCCAGCTCACGTAGCCAGGGTACTGAAGCTTTCTTT. It translates to CASSRSQGTEAFF.

The rearrangement links TRBV27 to TRBJ1-1; TRBD1 is a possible D gene (5 bases). Trimming removed 1 base from V and 4 bases from J, with 19 bases in between. CDR1 is MNHEY, CDR2 SMNVEV, per germline (reference sequence). This CDR3 has 17 amino acids. CDR3: CASSLFYMGGGSTEAFF. The CDR3 DNA follows: TGTGCCAGCAGTTTATTTTATATGGGGGGAGGGAGCACTGAAGCTTTCTTT.

The CDR3 coding sequence is TGTGCCAGCATCCAACGGGAGTTACCTAATTCACCCCTCCACTTT. It is translated as CASIQRELPNSPLHF. This chain connects TRBV2 to TRBJ1-6; the D is unclear. V lost 7 bases to trimming and J lost 6 bases, with 16 bases between them. The germline V gene has CDR1 SNHLY and CDR2 FYNNEI. This CDR3 comprises 15 residues.

This chain joins TRBV10-1 and TRBJ2-1; 10 positions agree with TRBD2. Trimming cost V 6 bases and J 6 bases; bases outside gene matches: 8. Germline lookup yields CDR1 WNHNN and CDR2 SYGVQD (reference sequence). This CDR3 is 15 amino acids long. CDR3 DNA: TGCGCCAGCAGCTACACTAGCGGGGCGGCCAATGAGCAGTTCTTC. Its translation: CASSYTSGAANEQFF.

Many counts were recorded for this clone. V is TRBV5-1 and J is TRBJ1-4; 9 bases match TRBD1. The CDR3 totals 14 residues. Germline CDR1 is SGHRS and CDR2 is YFSETQ. Unmatched junction bases numbered 5, after V lost 3 bases and J lost 8 bases. CDR3 protein: CASSWGQGGEKLFF. CDR3 sequence (DNA): TGCGCCAGCAGCTGGGGACAGGGAGGGGAAAAACTGTTTTTT.

This chain links TRBV10-2 with TRBJ1-4; TRBD1 agrees at 7 bases. This CDR3 spans 13 amino acids. Germline V lookup: CDR1 WSHSY, CDR2 SAAADI. The V segment lost 0 bases and the J segment 11 bases; nucleotides outside the gene matches: 3. CDR3 residues: CASSESLTGKLFF. The CDR3 region has the DNA TGCGCCAGCAGTGAGTCACTGACAGGGAAACTGTTTTTT.

J is TRBJ2-1 and V is TRBV13; D might be TRBD1 (5 bases). The V end was cut by 5 bases, the J end by 8 bases, with 19 bases between. Germline V gene sequence: CDR1 PRHDT, CDR2 FYEKMQ (reference sequence). The CDR3 has 15 residues. The CDR3 nucleotides read TGTGCCAGCAGCCCAATTGACAGAAGGGGTTATGAGCAGTTCTTC. It is translated as CASSPIDRRGYEQFF.

V usage is TRBV11-2 and J usage is TRBJ2-3; D is perhaps TRBD2 (6 bases). V lost 8 bases, J lost 2 bases, and 17 bases lay in between. The CDR3 totals 15 residues. Germline CDR1 SGHAT, CDR2 FQNNGV. Here the CDR3 DNA reads TGTGCCAGCCACTCGCGGGGAGACCCCACAGATACGCAGTATTTT. Protein product: CASHSRGDPTDTQYF.

This clone appeared once. This sequence joins TRBV4-1 and TRBJ2-2; 7 bases align to TRBD2. Germline CDR1 and CDR2: MGHRA and YSYEKL. The CDR3 covers 18 residues. V dropped 2 bases and J dropped 1; count of bases not matched to a gene: 10. The CDR3 DNA follows: TGCGCCAGCAGCCAATGGCGACTAGCCGTGAGGAACACCGGGGAGCTGTTTTTT. Translating it yields CASSQWRLAVRNTGELFF.

The CDR3 DNA reads TGTGCTAGTGGTTTGGTAGGGCACGGCGGGCACCTCCACTTT. Protein: CASGLVGHGGHLHF. The chain recombines TRBV12-5 with TRBJ1-6; unclear D gene. V was cut by 0 bases and J by 15 bases, with 15 bases left in between. Germline-derived CDR1 and CDR2 are LGHNT and FRNRAP. The CDR3 covers 14 residues.

The rearrangement links TRBV5-4 to TRBJ1-2; 11 bases agree with TRBD1. Germline V gene data show CDR1 as SGHNT and CDR2 as YYREEE (reference sequence). The CDR3 consists of 15 residues. V was clipped by 3 bases and J by 2 bases; unmatched bases: 3. The CDR3 here is CASSSRDRGNYGYTF. CDR3 bases: TGTGCCAGCAGCTCCCGGGACAGGGGGAACTATGGCTACACCTTC.

V gene TRBV9 combines with J gene TRBJ2-1; the match to TRBD1 covers 8 bases. The CDR3 is 16 residues long. V shed 3 bases, J shed 8 bases, and the junction held 13 bases outside the gene matches. The germline gives CDR1 SGDLS, CDR2 YYNGEE. The CDR3 loop is CASSGSGQGWRYEQFF. CDR3 DNA: TGTGCCAGCAGCGGGTCAGGACAGGGATGGAGGTATGAGCAGTTCTTC.

The chain employs TRBV9 and TRBJ1-3; tentative D call: TRBD1 (5 bases). The CDR3 sequence is 17 residues long. Trimming cost V 4 bases and J 4 bases, with 21 bases left between them. In germline, CDR1 is SGDLS, CDR2 YYNGEE. In nucleotides, the CDR3 is TGTGCCAGCAGCACCTCCCCGTCAGGGCTAATCGGAAACACCATATATTTT. This gives the protein CASSTSPSGLIGNTIYF.

This chain connects TRBV6-6 to TRBJ1-2; D unclear. The CDR3 extends over 14 amino acids. In germline, CDR1 is MNHNY, CDR2 SVGAGI (reference sequence). Trimming stripped 7 bases from V and 5 bases from J, with 17 bases between. In DNA, the CDR3 is TGTGCCAGCAACCTATTGACGCGGGAGTATGGCTACACCTTC. Amino acids: CASNLLTREYGYTF.

This rearrangement joins TRBV2 to TRBJ2-7; 11 bases match TRBD2. V dropped 2 bases and J dropped 0; count of bases not matched to a gene: 9. The CDR3 is made up of 18 amino acids. From germline, CDR1 is SNHLY and CDR2 FYNNEI. CDR3 sequence reads: CASSEQPSGGPLSYEQYV. The CDR3 region has the DNA TGTGCCAGCAGTGAACAGCCTAGCGGGGGGCCCCTCTCCTACGAGCAGTACGTC.

The rearrangement links TRBV3-1 (or the pseudogene TRBV3-2) to TRBJ1-2, with 9 positions matching TRBD1. Germline V gives CDR1 LGHDT, CDR2 YNNKEL (reference sequence). V dropped 4 bases and J dropped 5; count of bases not matched to a gene: 5. The CDR3 consists of 14 residues. As DNA, the CDR3 is TGTGCCAGCAGCCCAAGGACAGGGGAATATGGCTACACCTTC. This sequence encodes CASSPRTGEYGYTF.

This chain uses TRBV5-6 with TRBJ1-4, with a possible D match to TRBD1 (5 bases). Germline lookup yields CDR1 SGHDT and CDR2 YYEEEE. Trimming cost V 5 bases and J 8 bases, with 19 bases left between them. This CDR3 has 15 amino acids. The CDR3 sequence is CASRPLGADREKLFF. In DNA, the CDR3 is TGTGCCAGCAGACCTCTAGGGGCAGATCGGGAAAAACTGTTTTTT.

This chain links TRBV27 with TRBJ1-5; 9 bases agree with TRBD1. V gave up 5 bases and J gave up 0 bases; unmatched junction bases: 11. Germline CDR1 reads MNHEY; CDR2 reads SMNVEV (reference sequence). CDR3 length equals 18 residues. CDR3 residues: CASSPRSGTGFSNQPQHF. The DNA of the CDR3 is TGTGCCAGCAGTCCACGATCCGGGACAGGGTTTAGCAATCAGCCCCAGCATTTT.

The CDR3 region is CASTLTGDYGYTF. CDR3 nucleotide sequence: TGTGCCAGCACCCTGACAGGGGACTATGGCTACACCTTC. V and J are TRBV11-2 and TRBJ1-2, with 8 bases identical to TRBD1. The CDR3 consists of 13 residues. Looked up from germline, CDR1 is SGHAT and CDR2 is FQNNGV. The junction had 4 bases not matched to a gene; V was cut back by 7 bases and J by 3 bases.

This clone was observed once. V usage is TRBV18 and J usage is TRBJ1-1; no definite D call. This CDR3 has 13 amino acids. Trimming pared 4 bases from V and 0 bases from J, leaving 6 bases between. In germline, CDR1 is KGHSH, CDR2 LQKENI. The CDR3 here is CASSRTVNTEAFF. For the CDR3, the DNA is TGTGCCAGCTCACGCACAGTGAACACTGAAGCTTTCTTT.

This clone came up a few times. The chain couples TRBV28 to TRBJ2-1, with D possibly being TRBD2 (6 bases). The CDR3 has 13 residues. The V end lost 4 bases, the J end lost 7 bases, and 11 bases lay between the germline ends. The V gene's germline CDR1 is MDHEN and CDR2 SYDVKM. For the CDR3, the DNA is TGTGCCAGCAGTTCCCATAGCGGAAATGAGCAGTTCTTC. Its translation is CASSSHSGNEQFF.

The chain has TRBV14 and TRBJ1-6; weak D call: TRBD1 (6 bases). This CDR3 comprises 14 residues. The V end lost 3 bases, the J end lost 13 bases, and 16 bases lay between the germline ends. Germline-derived CDR1 and CDR2 are SGHDN and FVKESK. DNA of the CDR3: TGTGCCAGCAGCCAGGCAGGGGTTGGTCAGCCCCTCCACTTT. Its protein is CASSQAGVGQPLHF.

V gene TRBV4-2 combines with J gene TRBJ1-2; the match to TRBD1 covers 7 bases. The germline V gene has CDR1 LGHNA and CDR2 YNFKEQ. J lost 6 bases, V lost 3 bases, and 16 bases had no gene match. The CDR3 contains 17 residues. The CDR3 DNA sequence: TGTGCCAGCAGCCAGACTGTAGACAGGGAACGGTTTCATGGCTACACCTTC. Translating it yields CASSQTVDRERFHGYTF.